The present T cell receptor (beta chain) was sequenced within a study of blood T cell repertoires in COVID-19 (dated by TCRdb to 2018 to 2020). At the level of the whole study: The collaborator samples originated in the United States, Italy and Spain and spanned the acute and convalescent phases of COVID-19. The material from the prospective study consisted of cDNA or gDNA derived from T cells, B-cell-depleted T cells, or PBMCs. The dataset comprised deeply sampled blood TCRbeta repertoires from subjects exposed to, actively infected with, or recovered from COVID-19. A freely available public database, intended as a resource for researchers studying the immune response to SARS-CoV-2, is where the repertoires were released. Samples came from the ongoing ImmuneRACE study (first 160 participants) plus 1,254 subjects from 6 global collaborators. The sample metadata nearly always contained a de-identified subject ID, COVID-19 status, age in years and sex. Where HLA class I and class II types were available, the types were taken from metadata supplied by the sample provider, not from assay-based typing. Broad study findings and their caveats: How much clinical and demographic metadata was included differed by source and by participant, and the metadata was provided uncurated.

Comment on this clone: Its antigen is not yet known. Base qualities are not provided; no much larger clone lies one nucleotide away.

TCRbeta CDR3 regions were amplified from genomic DNA using the immunoSEQ Assay, a bias-controlled multiplex PCR. The original methods were these. The number of nucleated cells in each sample was estimated by amplification of reference gene primers within the assay. To quantify the absolute abundance of each unique TCRbeta CDR3 rearrangement, sequence reads were collapsed and filtered. For each sample, productive Simpson clonality was calculated as the square root of Simpson's diversity index across productive rearrangements. Here the immuneACCESS table is served through TCRdb, limited to in-frame sequences with V and J called. Missing clones are a known gap in these copies; in checked studies unresolved V genes cover under half, and the rest lacks a known reason. V, J and clone size reflect that table, while D and trimming were determined from the DNA. This sample holds more than 200,000 clones; over 80% were observed only once. Of the sample, approximately 30% falls within the top ten clones.

Each collaborating institution followed its own protocols to collect whole blood in K2EDTA tubes. Collaborator samples were shipped for TCRbeta analysis as frozen whole blood, isolated PBMCs, or DNA extracted from either sample type. The CDR3 holds 14 amino acids from the cysteine to the phenylalanine. The sequence is cut down to CDR3 DNA, 42 bases in frame from base 1. CDR1 and CDR2 are drawn from the germline V gene: MNHEY, SVGAGI. V drops 2 bases and J drops 5 bases, leaving 12 bases in between. Recombination joined TRBV6-5 with TRBJ1-1; no D segment can be confidently identified. This sequence originates from a man aged 40-50 years with acute or convalescent COVID-19. The specimen sequenced was peripheral blood. The CDR3 region: CASSYRGSGTEAFF. The nucleotide sequence reads as follows: TGTGCCAGCAGTTACAGAGGGTCGGGGACTGAAGCTTTCTTT.